This TCR beta chain was documented in a study of blood T cell repertoires in COVID-19 (dated by TCRdb to the early 2020s). General notes on the study: Samples from collaborators originated in the United States, Italy and Spain and spanned both the acute and convalescent phases of COVID-19. The prospective study material was composed of cDNA or gDNA derived from T cells, B-cell-depleted T cells, or PBMCs. The dataset comprised deeply sampled blood TCRbeta repertoires from subjects exposed to, actively infected with, or recovered from COVID-19. The repertoires were released in a freely available public database intended as a resource for research on the immune response to SARS-CoV-2. The samples were drawn from two sources: the first 160 participants of the ongoing ImmuneRACE study, and some 1,300 subjects contributed by 6 global collaborators. A de-identified subject ID, COVID-19 status, age in years and sex were almost always included in the sample metadata. HLA class I and class II types, where available, came from metadata supplied by the sample provider rather than from assay-based typing.

This clone was picked up one time. What this receptor recognizes is not known. Base qualities are missing; no much larger clone stands one base away. Relative to germline, V is 3 bases shorter and J is 1 base shorter, with 7 bases between their ends. CDR1 and CDR2 were assigned from the germline V gene as SGDLS and YYNGEE. The CDR3 runs 13 residues from the cysteine to the phenylalanine. Just CDR3 DNA is preserved here, 39 bases in frame from base 1. The collaborating institutions used their own protocols to collect whole blood in K2EDTA tubes. For TCRbeta analysis, collaborator samples were shipped as frozen whole blood, as isolated PBMCs, or as DNA extracted from either sample type. TCRbeta CDR3 regions were amplified from genomic DNA by means of the immunoSEQ Assay, a bias-controlled multiplex PCR. On the study's bioinformatics: Within the assay, amplification of reference gene primers was used to estimate how many nucleated cells each sample contained. Sequence reads were collapsed and filtered to measure the absolute abundance of every unique TCRbeta CDR3 rearrangement. For each sample, productive Simpson clonality was calculated as the square root of Simpson's diversity index across productive rearrangements. The source is immuneACCESS, and TCRdb retained only in-frame sequences with V and J called. Part of the clones is not carried over; for the studies checked, unresolved V genes explain less than half of this, and the remainder is unexplained. V and J calls and clone size are as listed in that table; D and trimming were resolved from the DNA. The sample data list 130,000 or so clones, and around four fifths of these were observed just once. The leading ten clones occupy approximately 5.8% of the sample.

What the authors observed across the whole study: How much clinical and demographic metadata was included differed by source and by participant, and the metadata was provided uncurated.

The clonotype was recovered from a man aged 80 or over with active or convalescent COVID-19. The sequencing input was peripheral blood. The sequence links TRBV9 to TRBJ1-1; perhaps TRBD1 is the D gene, with 5 bases matching. The CDR3: CASSETGNTEAFF. The DNA sequence is TGTGCCAGCAGCGAAACAGGGAACACTGAAGCTTTCTTT.